This record concerns one T cell receptor (beta chain) sequence. How the authors handled the data: Estimation of nucleated cell counts was performed using reference gene primer amplification. The assay was immunoSEQ multiplex PCR, and TCRdb's table has in-frame clones only and misses some. That table furnishes V, J and clone size, whereas the DNA furnished D and trimming. The sample includes about 200,000 clones, about 90% of them seen just once. The sample belongs to a study of blood T cell repertoires in COVID-19. The V gene end was trimmed by 4 bases and the J gene end by 5 bases; junction bases not matched to a gene: 7. This CDR3 region has 15 residues. Germline V lookup: CDR1 LNHDA, CDR2 SQIVND (reference sequence).

The chain employs TRBV19 and TRBJ2-7; TRBD1 agrees at 11 bases. Input material: peripheral blood. The TCR was taken from a man aged 40-49 years with active or convalescent COVID-19. This chain's CDR3 is CASSTRTGGINEQYF. CDR3 bases: TGTGCCAGTAGTACCAGGACAGGGGGCATCAACGAGCAGTACTTC.